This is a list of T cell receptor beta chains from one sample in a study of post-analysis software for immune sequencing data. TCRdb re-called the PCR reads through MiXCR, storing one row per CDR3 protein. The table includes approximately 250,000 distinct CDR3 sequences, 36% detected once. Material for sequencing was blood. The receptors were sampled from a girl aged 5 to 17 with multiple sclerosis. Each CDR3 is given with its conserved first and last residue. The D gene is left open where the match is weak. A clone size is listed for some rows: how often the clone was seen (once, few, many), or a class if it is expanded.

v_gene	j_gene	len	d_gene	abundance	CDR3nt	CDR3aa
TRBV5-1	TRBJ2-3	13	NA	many	TGCGCCAGCAGCCTGAGGGGGGAAGATACGCAGTATTTT	CASSLRGEDTQYF
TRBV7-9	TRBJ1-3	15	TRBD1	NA	TGTGCCAGCAGCTCGGGACAGGGAGCTGGAAACACCATATATTTT	CASSSGQGAGNTIYF
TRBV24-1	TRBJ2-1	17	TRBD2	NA	TGTGCCACCAGTGACCTAGCGGGGCCCCAATCCTACAATGAGCAGTTCTTC	CATSDLAGPQSYNEQFF
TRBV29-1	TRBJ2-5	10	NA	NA	TGCAGCGTTGTGGCGGAGACCCAGTACTTC	CSVVAETQYF
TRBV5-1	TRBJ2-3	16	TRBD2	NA	TGCGCCAGCAGCTTGGGCGGGAGGGGCCCCGGAGATACGCAGTATTTT	CASSLGGRGPGDTQYF
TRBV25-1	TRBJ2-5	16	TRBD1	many	TGTGCCAGCAGTAACGCTCGGACAGGGGTGGACGAGACCCAGTACTTC	CASSNARTGVDETQYF
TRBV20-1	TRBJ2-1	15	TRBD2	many	TGCAGTGCTAGAGGGTTACTAGCGGGAGACAATGAGCAGTTCTTC	CSARGLLAGDNEQFF
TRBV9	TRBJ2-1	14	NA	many	TGTGCCAGCACCGGGGGTCTCGGGTCCGATGAGCAGTTCTTC	CASTGGLGSDEQFF
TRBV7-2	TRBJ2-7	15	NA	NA	TGTGCCAGCAGCTTTTATCCCGGCCTTCCCTACGAGCAGTACTTC	CASSFYPGLPYEQYF
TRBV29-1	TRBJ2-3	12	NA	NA	TGCAGCGTTGATGATGGGTCAGATACGCAGTATTTT	CSVDDGSDTQYF
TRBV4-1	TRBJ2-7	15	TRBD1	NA	TGCGCCAGCAGCCAAATACGGGACAGGACCTACGAGCAGTACTTC	CASSQIRDRTYEQYF
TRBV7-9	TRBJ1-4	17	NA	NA	TGTGCCAGCAGCCCCCCAGACGGGGGGGGCCTTAATGAAGAACTGTTTTTT	CASSPPDGGGLNEELFF
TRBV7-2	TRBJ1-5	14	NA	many	TGTGCCAGCAGCTTAGTACAGGGCAATCAGCCCCAGCATTTT	CASSLVQGNQPQHF
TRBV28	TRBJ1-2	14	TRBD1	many	TGTGCCAGCACCGTGGGACAGGGTTGGGATGGCTACACCTTC	CASTVGQGWDGYTF